The TCR beta chain described here comes from a study of patients and donors after allogeneic stem cell transplantation (dated by TCRdb to 2019 to 2021). The CDR3 covers 16 residues, taking in both the cysteine and the phenylalanine. Only the CDR3 DNA stays, 48 bases, in frame from base 1. Trimming accounts for 3 bases at V and 2 bases at J, while the number of junction bases matched to no gene is 10. CDR1 and CDR2, looked up from the germline V gene, are SGHRS and YFSETQ. With regard to this clonotype: There is no known antigen for this receptor. Within one base of it there is no much larger clone, and no base qualities were kept.

The library was built by means of RT-PCR. Instrument on record: NextSeq 550. TCRdb reworked the public reads: Q25 trimming with fastp, MiXCR clone assembly, productive beta chains retained. Duplicate CDR3 protein sequences are folded into a single record with the most common DNA and genes. The sample contains over 150,000 distinct CDR3 sequences, around 28% of them found a single time. The top ten clones comprise about 3.3% of the sample. The rearrangement joined TRBV5-1 to TRBJ2-5; TRBD2 agrees with 7 junctional bases. The receptor's source is a human donor who was either an allogeneic HSCT recipient or a stem cell or donor lymphocyte infusion donor (not recorded which). It is not recorded whose cells these are; they may come from a transplant donor. Material: blood, either unsorted or a sorted T cell fraction (not recorded which). The DNA is as follows: TGCGCCAGCAGCTCTGGACTAGTGGTGGGGCAAGAGACCCAGTACTTC. It is translated as CASSSGLVVGQETQYF.